This is a list of T cell receptor beta chains from one sample in a study of T-cell reconstitution after alpha-beta-depleted transplantation in children. In TCRdb, the PCR reads were re-called with MiXCR into one record per CDR3 protein. The table includes roughly 500,000 distinct CDR3 sequences, approximately 29% detected once. The source was PBMCs from the stem cell graft donor, collected from the stem cell graft. The receptor source for this set is a human donor who donated a stem cell graft to a child with aplastic anemia. Each CDR3 is given with its conserved first and last residue. The order of the fields is V gene, J gene, CDR3 protein.

>TRBV28|TRBJ1-1
CASSLWVVENTEAFF
>TRBV9|TRBJ1-2
CASSVGSWLESFYGYTF
>TRBV29-1|TRBJ1-2
CSVERTVGGYTF
>TRBV5-5|TRBJ2-3
CASSYEGGRTDTQYF
>TRBV25-1|TRBJ1-3
CASSGAFGTPSENTIYF
>TRBV10-3|TRBJ1-6
CAISELGGPLGSLHF
>TRBV5-1|TRBJ2-7
CASSLGQSFYEQYF
>TRBV7-9|TRBJ1-5
CASSLSTGSNQPQHF
>TRBV29-1|TRBJ2-1
CSVPKRTNEQFF
>TRBV20-1|TRBJ1-1
CSASDIRRAEAFF
>TRBV20-1|TRBJ1-1
CSAPELGNTEAFF
>TRBV20-1|TRBJ2-5
CSARDIGGGETQYF
>TRBV27|TRBJ1-2
CASSLGGGGYGYTF
>TRBV9|TRBJ2-3
CASSVTTGSDTQYF
>TRBV12-3/TRBV12-4|TRBJ1-4
CASRSRGKQRKLFF
>TRBV12-2|TRBJ2-2
CASRKRDREPGELFF
>TRBV27|TRBJ1-1
CASSPRKAPNTEAFF
>TRBV18|TRBJ1-4
CASSYYSGTALKLFF
>TRBV3-1|TRBJ1-1
CASSQVGGFMNTEAFF
>TRBV7-9|TRBJ2-7
CASSKEGGPYEQYF
>TRBV20-1|TRBJ2-7
CSAAGTHAYEQYF
>TRBV12-3/TRBV12-4|TRBJ2-1
CASSFLREGEQFF
>TRBV5-5|TRBJ2-3
CASSLERGTDTQYF
>TRBV6-1|TRBJ2-6
CASGQGSSGANVLTF
>TRBV20-1|TRBJ2-1
CSARGLQGGNEQFF
>TRBV5-6|TRBJ2-1
CASRIGGLSYNEQFF
>TRBV29-1|TRBJ2-2
CSVVEQGGTGELFF
>TRBV5-1|TRBJ1-1
CASSLGWSRRDHEMNTEAFF
>TRBV7-9|TRBJ1-1
CASSPPRGPMNTEAFF
>TRBV12-3/TRBV12-4|TRBJ2-1
CASRSRDFAYNEQFF
>TRBV20-1|TRBJ2-1
CSAGLAGGGYNEQFF
>TRBV10-3|TRBJ1-1
CAISERTGTEAFF
>TRBV7-3|TRBJ2-2
CASRLDRADTGELFF
>TRBV7-9|TRBJ2-7
CASSPAWTSGYEQYF
>TRBV5-1|TRBJ1-2
CASSLDVTGTAGYTF
>TRBV6-5|TRBJ1-2
CASSYVNIHPNYGYTF
>TRBV20-1|TRBJ2-3
CSATPSGSGTDTQYF
>TRBV4-3|TRBJ2-2
CASSPQGLAGGIGELFF
>TRBV18|TRBJ2-7
CASSPPVSYEQYF
>TRBV4-3|TRBJ1-4
CASSQGPHLGGEKLFF
>TRBV20-1|TRBJ1-5
CSARGVGSNQPQHF
>TRBV20-1|TRBJ2-5
CSWQRQGAAQYF
>TRBV4-2|TRBJ2-1
CASSLELGVYEQFF
>TRBV7-2|TRBJ2-7
CASSSDYVSYEQYF
>TRBV29-1|TRBJ2-1
CSVVPGNSYNEQFF
>TRBV7-2|TRBJ1-1
CASSRGQANTEAFF
>TRBV5-1|TRBJ1-1
CASSPVGGDAFF
>TRBV7-2|TRBJ2-5
CASSLAGARETQYF
>TRBV18|TRBJ2-2
CASSPRRTTNTGELFF
>TRBV29-1|TRBJ2-2
CSVEKDTGELFF
>TRBV6-1|TRBJ2-7
CASSPLASSYEQYF
>TRBV5-4|TRBJ1-4
CASGEGSATNEKLFF
>TRBV18|TRBJ1-1
CASSPLGSTEAFF
>TRBV7-5|TRBJ2-2
CISVSEAEETGNTGELFF
>TRBV28|TRBJ2-1
CASSLQGAQYNEQFF